This record covers a single T cell receptor (beta chain). Clones were read by immunoSEQ multiplex PCR, and TCRdb kept only the in-frame ones, dropping some. The table lists some 200,000 clones, 90% of them singletons, with 0.5% to 0.6% in the top ten. This sample was taken from a study of blood T cell repertoires in COVID-19. Study overall: Acute and convalescent COVID-19 specimens originated in the United States, Italy and Spain. T cells, B-cell-depleted T cells, or PBMCs provided the cDNA or gDNA that served as material.

The sequenced sample consisted of peripheral blood. The TCR originated in a man aged 45-60 years with acute or convalescent COVID-19.

The CDR3 DNA is TGTGCCAGCAGGAAACAGGGGCCCCAGCATTTT. This translates into CASRKQGPQHF. J is TRBJ1-5 and V is TRBV6-5; D perhaps matches TRBD1 (6 bases). The ends were cut back, 6 bases at V and 9 bases at J, with 9 bases in the middle. The CDR3 runs 11 residues. Germline V CDR1 and CDR2: MNHEY, SVGAGI.